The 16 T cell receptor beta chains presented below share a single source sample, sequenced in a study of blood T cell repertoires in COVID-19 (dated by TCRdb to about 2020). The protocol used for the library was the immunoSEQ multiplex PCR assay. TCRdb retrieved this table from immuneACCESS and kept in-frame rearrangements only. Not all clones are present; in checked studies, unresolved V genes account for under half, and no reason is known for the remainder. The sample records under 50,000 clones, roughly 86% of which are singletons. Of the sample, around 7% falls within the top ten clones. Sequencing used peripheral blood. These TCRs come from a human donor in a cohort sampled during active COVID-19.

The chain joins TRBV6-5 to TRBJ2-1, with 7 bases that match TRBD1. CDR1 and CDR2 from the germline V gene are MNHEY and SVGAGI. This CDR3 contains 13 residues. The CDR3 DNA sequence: TGTGAGCACAGGGGTACGGATTACAATGAGCAGTTCTTC. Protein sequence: CEHRGTDYNEQFF.

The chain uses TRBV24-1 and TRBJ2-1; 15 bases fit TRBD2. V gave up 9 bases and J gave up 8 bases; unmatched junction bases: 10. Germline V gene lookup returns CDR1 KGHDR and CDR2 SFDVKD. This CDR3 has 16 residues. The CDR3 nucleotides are TGTGCCACCGGGGCCGGGACTAGCGGGGGGTACGATGAGCAGTTCTTC. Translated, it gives CATGAGTSGGYDEQFF.

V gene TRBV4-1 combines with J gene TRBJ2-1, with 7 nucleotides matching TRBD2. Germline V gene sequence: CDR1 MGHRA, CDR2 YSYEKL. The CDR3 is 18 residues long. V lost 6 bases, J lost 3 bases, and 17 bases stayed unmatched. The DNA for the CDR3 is TGCGCCAGCAGGGGGTCCCCGGCCCGGGGGGTCAGCTACAATGAGCAGTTCTTC. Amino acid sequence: CASRGSPARGVSYNEQFF.

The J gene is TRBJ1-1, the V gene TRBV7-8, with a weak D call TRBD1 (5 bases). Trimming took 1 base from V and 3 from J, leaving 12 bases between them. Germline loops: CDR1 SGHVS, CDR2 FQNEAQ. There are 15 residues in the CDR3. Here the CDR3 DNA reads TGTGCCAGCAGCTTAGTGGGGCTTGGGGACACTGAAGCTTTCTTT. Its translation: CASSLVGLGDTEAFF.

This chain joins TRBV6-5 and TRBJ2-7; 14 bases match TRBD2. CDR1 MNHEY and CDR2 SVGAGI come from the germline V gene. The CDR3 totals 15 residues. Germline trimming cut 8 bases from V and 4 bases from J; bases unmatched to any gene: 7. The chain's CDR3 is CASRSGLAGEYEQYF. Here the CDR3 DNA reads TGTGCCAGCCGGTCGGGACTAGCGGGAGAGTACGAGCAGTACTTC.

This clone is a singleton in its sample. The CDR3 reads CASSLVGQGGSPLHF. CDR3 nucleotide sequence: TGTGCCAGCAGCTTAGTCGGCCAGGGGGGTTCACCCCTCCACTTT. The chain links TRBV11-2 to TRBJ1-6, with 7 bases aligning to TRBD1. Germline trimming cut 1 base from V and 9 bases from J; bases unmatched to any gene: 6. The germline V gene has CDR1 SGHAT and CDR2 FQNNGV. CDR3 length equals 15 residues.

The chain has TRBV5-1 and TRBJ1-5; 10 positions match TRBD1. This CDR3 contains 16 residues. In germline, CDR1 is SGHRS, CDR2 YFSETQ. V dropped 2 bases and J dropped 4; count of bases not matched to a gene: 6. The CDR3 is CASSLNPGQGNQPQHF. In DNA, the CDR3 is TGCGCCAGCAGCTTAAATCCGGGACAGGGGAATCAGCCCCAGCATTTT.

In DNA form, the CDR3 reads TGTGCCAGCAGCCGTGGGGGCGGGAGGGCCTTAAGAACAGATACGCAGTATTTT. It codes for CASSRGGGRALRTDTQYF. This chain connects TRBV3-1 (or the pseudogene TRBV3-2) to TRBJ2-3; 9 bases agree with TRBD2. Germline CDR1 reads LGHDT; CDR2 reads YNNKEL (reference sequence). J was trimmed by 3 bases and V by 4 bases; bases with no gene match: 14. The CDR3 has 18 residues.

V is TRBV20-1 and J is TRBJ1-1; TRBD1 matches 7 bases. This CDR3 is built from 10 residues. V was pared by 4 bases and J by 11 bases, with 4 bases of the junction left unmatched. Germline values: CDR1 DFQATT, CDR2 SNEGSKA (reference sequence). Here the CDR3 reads CSATGGIAFF. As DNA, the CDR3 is TGCAGTGCTACAGGGGGTATCGCTTTCTTT.

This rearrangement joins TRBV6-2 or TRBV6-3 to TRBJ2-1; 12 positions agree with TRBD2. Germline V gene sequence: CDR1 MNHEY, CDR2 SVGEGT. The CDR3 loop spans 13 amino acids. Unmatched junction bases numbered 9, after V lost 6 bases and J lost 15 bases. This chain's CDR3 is CASSPLAGGSLFF. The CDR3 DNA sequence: TGTGCCAGCAGCCCACTAGCGGGAGGCTCGCTGTTCTTC.

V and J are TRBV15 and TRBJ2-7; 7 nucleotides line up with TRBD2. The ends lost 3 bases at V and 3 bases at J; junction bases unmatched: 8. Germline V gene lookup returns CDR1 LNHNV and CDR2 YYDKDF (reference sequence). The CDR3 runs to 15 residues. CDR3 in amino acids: CATSRGLADRYEQYF. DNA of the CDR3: TGTGCCACCAGCAGGGGCCTAGCGGACCGCTACGAGCAGTACTTC.

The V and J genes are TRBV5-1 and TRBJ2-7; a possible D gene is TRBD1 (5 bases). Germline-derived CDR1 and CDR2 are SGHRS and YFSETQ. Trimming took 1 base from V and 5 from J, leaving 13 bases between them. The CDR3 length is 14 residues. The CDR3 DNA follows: TGCGCCAGCAGCTTGTTTCCAGGGCCTAACGAGCAGTACTTC. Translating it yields CASSLFPGPNEQYF.

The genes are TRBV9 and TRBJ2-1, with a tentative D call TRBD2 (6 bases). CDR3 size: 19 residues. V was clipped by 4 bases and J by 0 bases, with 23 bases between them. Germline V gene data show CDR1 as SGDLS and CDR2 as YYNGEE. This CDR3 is CASSPPLVRGLSSYNEQFF. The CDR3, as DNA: TGTGCCAGCAGCCCCCCCCTGGTGCGGGGCTTGAGCTCCTACAATGAGCAGTTCTTC.

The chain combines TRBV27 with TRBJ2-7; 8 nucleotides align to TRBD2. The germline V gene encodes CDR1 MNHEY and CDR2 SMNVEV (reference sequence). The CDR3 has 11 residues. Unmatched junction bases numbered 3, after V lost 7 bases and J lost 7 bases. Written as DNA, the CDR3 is TGTGCCAGCACCGGGGGGGGTGAGCAGTACTTC. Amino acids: CASTGGGEQYF.

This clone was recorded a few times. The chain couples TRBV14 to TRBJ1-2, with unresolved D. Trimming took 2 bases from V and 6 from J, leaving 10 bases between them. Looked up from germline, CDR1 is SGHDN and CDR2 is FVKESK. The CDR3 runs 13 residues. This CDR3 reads CASSQNDGDGYTF. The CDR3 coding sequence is TGTGCCAGCAGCCAAAACGACGGGGATGGCTACACCTTC.

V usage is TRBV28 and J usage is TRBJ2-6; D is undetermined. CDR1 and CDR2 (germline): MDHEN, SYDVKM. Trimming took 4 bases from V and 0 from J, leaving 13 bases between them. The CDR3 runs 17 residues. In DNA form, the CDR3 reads TGTGCCAGCAGTTACGGGTTCCAGAGCTCTGGGGCCAACGTCCTGACTTTC. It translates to CASSYGFQSSGANVLTF.